This T cell receptor beta chain was observed in a study of shared clonotypes between healthy human individuals. Across the whole study: Each donor's CD8 memory used one plate, CD8 naive two, each CD4 subset three.

Assay used: immunoSEQ multiplex PCR; TCRdb lists only in-frame clones, some missing. The repertoire consists of some 2.1 million clones, with 90% to 95% occurring once and the leading ten covering over 1.5%. CDR1 and CDR2 (germline): LGHNA, YNFKEQ. The CDR3 is made up of 15 amino acids. Trimming shortened V by 0 bases and J by 9 bases, and 15 bases separated the two germline ends. Selected positively for CCR7 and CD45RO-negative, naive CD8 cells excluded terminally differentiated effector memory CD45RA+ cells. This chain uses TRBV4-2 with TRBJ2-1; no clear D. This clonotype was obtained from a man between 18 and 35 years old in good health. Some clones in this sample may be carry-over from other donors' samples. Specimen: naive CD8+ T cells from PBMCs. The CDR3 nucleotides read TGTGCCAGCAGCCAAGAGGGTACGCTTCGAGGTGAGCAGTTCTTC. As protein: CASSQEGTLRGEQFF.